This TCR beta chain was identified in a study of regulatory T cells in long-lasting Graves disease. Regarding the study as a whole: Patients whose Graves' disease persisted exhibited lower TCR diversity than those newly diagnosed.

The V gene lost 0 bases and the J gene lost 3 bases, with 15 bases spanning the gap. The CDR3 totals 16 residues. Germline V CDR1 and CDR2: LGHNA, YSLEER. This clonotype turned up a few times. Antigen specificity is unknown. Time point denoted: newly diagnosed GD, antithyroid drugs for less than 3 months. After RNA was extracted from PBMCs, the TCR library was made from it. In each case, Graves' disease was diagnosed per American Thyroid Association guidelines. Patients of an endocrinology department in Xi'an, China, were included. TCR beta libraries were built with iRepertoire HTBI primers and Arm-PCR of CDR3 regions. In TCRdb, the multiplex PCR reads were re-called with MiXCR into one record per CDR3 protein. The sample yields 520,000 or so distinct CDR3 sequences, 12% seen once. These same records also appear under a second study, on T cells in Graves' hyperthyroidism and ophthalmopathy. This second study notes: Uncontrolled infection, other autoimmune disease, pregnancy and lactation each barred patients from inclusion.

V usage is TRBV4-3 and J usage is TRBJ2-7; D perhaps matches TRBD1 (6 bases). Material: peripheral blood mononuclear cells (PBMCs), obtained at new diagnosis, from a patient treated with antithyroid drugs. The clonotype originates from a woman aged 25 to 39 with Graves disease. CDR3 bases: TGCGCCAGCAGCCAAGATGTACAGGGTCAAGGCTACGAGCAGTACTTC. This translates into CASSQDVQGQGYEQYF.